These 7 T cell receptor beta chains were sequenced from one sample in a study of CD8 T cells in Susac syndrome. Random hexamers served to reverse transcribe roughly 0.45 to 1 ug RNA. TCRdb re-called the immunoSEQ multiplex PCR reads with MiXCR, one entry per CDR3 protein. The table records a few hundred thousand distinct CDR3 sequences, around 85% of them present only once. Specimen: CD8+ T cells from PBMCs. The receptors come from a human donor with multiple sclerosis.

This chain connects TRBV5-1 to TRBJ1-1, with D possibly matching TRBD1 (5 bases). The germline V gene encodes CDR1 SGHRS and CDR2 YFSETQ. CDR3 length: 15 amino acids. V was clipped by 4 bases and J by 1 base, with 14 bases between them. The CDR3 loop reads CASSLWGDWNTEAFF. CDR3 nucleotides: TGCGCCAGCAGCCTATGGGGCGACTGGAACACTGAAGCTTTCTTT. Full variable domain (outside the CDR3, taken from reference TRBV5-1 and TRBJ1-1): KAGVTQTPRYLIKTRGQQVTLSCSPISGHRSVSWYQQTPGQGLQFLFEYFSETQRNKGNFPGRFSGRQFSNSRSEMNVSTLELGDSALYLCASSLWGDWNTEAFFGQGTRLTVV.

V and J are TRBV7-6 and TRBJ2-7; 7 bases align to TRBD1. Per germline, CDR1 SGHVS and CDR2 FNYEAQ. The V gene end was trimmed by 5 bases and the J gene end by 1 base; junction bases not matched to a gene: 8. The CDR3 loop spans 15 amino acids. The CDR3 nucleotides read TGTGCCAGCAGCGAAGACAGGGCCCTATCCTACGAGCAGTACTTC. Its translation is CASSEDRALSYEQYF.

The genes are TRBV5-6 and TRBJ1-6; D uncertain. Trimming cost V 2 bases and J 7 bases, with 10 bases left between them. The V gene's germline CDR1 is SGHDT and CDR2 YYEEEE. This CDR3 is built from 14 residues. Written as DNA, the CDR3 is TGTGCCAGCAGCTTAGAAGCGTTAAATTCACCCCTCCACTTT. As protein: CASSLEALNSPLHF.

This chain joins TRBV19 and TRBJ1-1; D is uncertain. This CDR3 has 14 amino acids. The V end was cut by 0 bases, the J end by 3 bases, with 8 bases between. The germline V gene encodes CDR1 LNHDA and CDR2 SQIVND (reference sequence). The CDR3 reads CASSIDRFHTEAFF. The CDR3 DNA is TGTGCCAGTAGTATAGACAGATTTCACACTGAAGCTTTCTTT.

The rearrangement links TRBV12-3 or TRBV12-4 to TRBJ2-1; D is undetermined. The CDR3 is 14 amino acids. The V gene lost 7 bases and the J gene lost 1 base, with 11 bases spanning the gap. This chain's CDR3 is CASTSTRSYNEQFF. The DNA for the CDR3 is TGTGCCAGCACCTCTACCCGTTCCTACAATGAGCAGTTCTTC.

The chain recombines TRBV4-2 with TRBJ1-5, with a possible D match to TRBD1 (5 bases). Trimming shortened V by 0 bases and J by 6 bases, and 6 bases separated the two germline ends. Germline V gives CDR1 LGHNA, CDR2 YNFKEQ. The CDR3 covers 13 residues. CDR3 in DNA: TGTGCCAGCAGCCAAGATGGGGGTCAGCCCCAGCATTTT. Amino acid sequence: CASSQDGGQPQHF.

V gene TRBV25-1 combines with J gene TRBJ2-7, with 11 bases identical to TRBD2. This CDR3 comprises 15 residues. Germline assignment: CDR1 MGHDK and CDR2 SYGVNS. V lost 3 bases and J lost 7; bases outside the gene matches: 8. Here the CDR3 reads CASSDPGTSGLEQYF. The CDR3 DNA sequence: TGTGCCAGCAGTGACCCCGGGACTAGCGGTCTGGAGCAGTACTTC.